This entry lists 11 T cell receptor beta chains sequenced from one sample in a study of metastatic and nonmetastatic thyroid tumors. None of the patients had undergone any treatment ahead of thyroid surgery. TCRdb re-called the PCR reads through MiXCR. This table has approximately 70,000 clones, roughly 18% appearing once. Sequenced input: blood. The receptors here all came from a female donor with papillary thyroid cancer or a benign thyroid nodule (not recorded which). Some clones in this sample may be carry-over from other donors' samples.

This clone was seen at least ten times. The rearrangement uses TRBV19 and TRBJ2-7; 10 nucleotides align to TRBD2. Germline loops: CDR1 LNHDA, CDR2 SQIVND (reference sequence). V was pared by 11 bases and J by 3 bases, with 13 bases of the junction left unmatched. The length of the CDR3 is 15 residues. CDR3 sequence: CAAQQSGRGLYEQYF. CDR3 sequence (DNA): TGTGCCGCCCAACAAAGCGGGAGGGGACTCTACGAGCAGTACTTC.

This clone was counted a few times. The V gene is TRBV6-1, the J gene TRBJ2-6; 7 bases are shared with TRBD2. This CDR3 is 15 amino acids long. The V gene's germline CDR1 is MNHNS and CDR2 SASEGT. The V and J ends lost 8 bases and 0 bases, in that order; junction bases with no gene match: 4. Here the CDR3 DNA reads TGTGCCAGCGCTGCGGGGGTCTCTGGGGCCAACGTCCTGACTTTC. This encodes CASAAGVSGANVLTF.

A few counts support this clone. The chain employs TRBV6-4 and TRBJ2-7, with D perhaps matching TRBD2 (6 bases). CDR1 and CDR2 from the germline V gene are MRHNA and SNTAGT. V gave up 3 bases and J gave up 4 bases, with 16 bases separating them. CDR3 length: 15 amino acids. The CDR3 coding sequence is TGTGCCAGCAGTGAAGTGGAGCCCGGGGGTTACGAGCAGTACTTC. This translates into CASSEVEPGGYEQYF.

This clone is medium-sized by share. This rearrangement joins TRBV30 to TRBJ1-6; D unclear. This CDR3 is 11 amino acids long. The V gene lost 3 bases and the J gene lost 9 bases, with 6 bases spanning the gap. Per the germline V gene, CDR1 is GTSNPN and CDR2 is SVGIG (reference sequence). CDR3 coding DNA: TGTGCCTGGAGCATGGGTTCACCCCTCCACTTT. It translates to CAWSMGSPLHF.

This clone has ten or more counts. The CDR3 DNA is TGTGCCAGCAGCCTGAGACCGAACCATACGCAGTATTTT. Translating gives CASSLRPNHTQYF. This chain uses TRBV7-3 with TRBJ2-3, with no clear D. Trimming removed 5 bases at V and 7 bases at J, with 13 bases between. This CDR3 has 13 amino acids. Germline-derived CDR1 and CDR2 are SGHTA and FQGTGA.

CDR3 loop: CAWSTPLTPSYEQYF. The DNA of the CDR3 is TGTGCCTGGAGTACCCCCCTAACCCCATCCTACGAGCAGTACTTC. V is TRBV30 and J is TRBJ2-7; D is undetermined. With 2 bases removed from V and 1 base from J, the gap between germline ends came to 15 bases. This CDR3 spans 15 amino acids. Germline CDR1 GTSNPN, CDR2 SVGIG (reference sequence).

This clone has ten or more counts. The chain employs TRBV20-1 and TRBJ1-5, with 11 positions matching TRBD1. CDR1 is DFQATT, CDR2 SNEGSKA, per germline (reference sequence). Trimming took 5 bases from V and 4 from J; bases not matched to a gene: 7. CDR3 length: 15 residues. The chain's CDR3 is CSAPTGTGGNQPQHF. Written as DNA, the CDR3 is TGCAGTGCTCCGACTGGGACAGGGGGAAATCAGCCCCAGCATTTT.

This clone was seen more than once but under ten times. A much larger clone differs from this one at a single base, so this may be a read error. CDR3 nucleotides: TGTGTCACCAGCAGAGATACTACGCAGTATTTT. It yields the protein CVTSRDTTQYF. V is TRBV15 and J is TRBJ2-3, with unresolved D. Germline CDR1 is LNHNV and CDR2 is YYDKDF (reference sequence). CDR3 length: 11 amino acids.

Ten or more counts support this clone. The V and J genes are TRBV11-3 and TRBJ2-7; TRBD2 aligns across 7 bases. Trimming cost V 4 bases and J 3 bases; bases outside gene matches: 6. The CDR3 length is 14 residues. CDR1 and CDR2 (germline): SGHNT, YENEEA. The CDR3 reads CASSWEGRGYEQYF. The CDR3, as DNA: TGTGCCAGCAGCTGGGAGGGGAGGGGCTACGAGCAGTACTTC. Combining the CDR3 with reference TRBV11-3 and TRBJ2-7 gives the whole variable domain EAGVVQSPRYKIIEKKQPVAFWCNPISGHNTLYWYLQNLGQGPELLIRYENEEAVDDSQLPKDRFSAERLKGVDSTLKIQPAELGDSAVYLCASSWEGRGYEQYFGPGTRLTVT.

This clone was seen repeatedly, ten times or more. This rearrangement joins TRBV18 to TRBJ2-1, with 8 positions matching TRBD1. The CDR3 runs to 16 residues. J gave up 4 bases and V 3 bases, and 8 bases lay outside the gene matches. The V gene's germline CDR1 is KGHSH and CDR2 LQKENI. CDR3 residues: CASSPSTGERYNEQFF. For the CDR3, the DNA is TGTGCCAGCTCACCGTCGACAGGGGAACGATACAATGAGCAGTTCTTC.

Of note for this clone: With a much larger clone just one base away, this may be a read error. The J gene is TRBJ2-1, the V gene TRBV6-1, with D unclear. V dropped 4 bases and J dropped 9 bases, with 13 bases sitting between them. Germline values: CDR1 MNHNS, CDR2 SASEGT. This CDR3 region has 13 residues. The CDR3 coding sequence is TGTGCCAGCAGTGGGGTCGGGTGTCCTGAGCAGTTCTTC. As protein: CASSGVGCPEQFF.